This TCR beta chain was found in a study of blood T cell repertoires in COVID-19. Clones were sequenced by immunoSEQ multiplex PCR, and TCRdb holds only the in-frame ones, with some missing. Of roughly 360,000 clones listed, approximately 87% are singletons. The junction had 13 bases not matched to a gene; V was cut back by 6 bases and J by 8 bases. The germline V gene encodes CDR1 MNHGY and CDR2 SAAAGT. This CDR3 has 14 residues. The sample consisted of PBMCs or T cells enriched from blood (not recorded which). The TCR was taken from a man aged 25-45 years who had recovered from COVID-19. This chain joins TRBV6-8 and TRBJ2-7, with 7 bases that match TRBD1. The chain's CDR3 is CASSPDRIFRQQYF. The CDR3 bases are TGTGCCAGCAGCCCGGACAGGATCTTCCGGCAGCAGTACTTC.